Each of the 31 T cell receptor beta chains below was sequenced from the same sample in a study of CD8 T cells in ankylosing spondylitis. From the 5' RACE reads, TCRdb called clonotypes with MiXCR, one entry per CDR3 protein. The sample includes approximately 520,000 distinct CDR3 sequences, about 5% of them seen just once. No antigen has been assigned to these receptors. Findings and limits, study-wide: The study identified a TCR beta motif of several highly homologous variants that appeared characteristic of ankylosing spondylitis blood.

Sequencing was carried out using blood, either unsorted or a sorted T cell fraction (not recorded which). The receptors stem from a male donor with ankylosing spondylitis.

This clonotype has a count of ten or more. The chain carries TRBV20-1 and TRBJ2-7; 11 bases are a match to TRBD1. The CDR3 loop spans 14 amino acids. Germline V gene sequence: CDR1 DFQATT, CDR2 SNEGSKA (reference sequence). V lost 4 bases, J lost 3 bases, and 5 bases stayed unmatched. This CDR3 reads CSAIPGTGGYEQYF. CDR3 coding DNA: TGCAGTGCTATTCCAGGGACAGGGGGCTACGAGCAGTACTTC.

This clonotype was seen at least ten times. V and J are TRBV7-9 and TRBJ1-2; 7 bases are a match to TRBD1. This CDR3 comprises 14 residues. The junction had 13 bases not matched to a gene; V was cut back by 7 bases and J by 8 bases. Germline CDR1 SEHNR, CDR2 FQNEAQ (reference sequence). CDR3 DNA: TGTGCCAGCAACGATAGAACAGGGGCAGGGGGCTACACCTTC. It translates to CASNDRTGAGGYTF.

This clonotype was counted many times. The chain's CDR3 is CAFRLYVLGVGDSNQPQHF. The CDR3 DNA is TGTGCCTTCAGGCTGTATGTACTAGGGGTAGGTGATAGCAATCAGCCCCAGCATTTT. The chain carries TRBV2 and TRBJ1-5, with D perhaps TRBD1 (5 bases). V lost 11 bases, J lost 0 bases, and 29 bases lay in between. The CDR3 contains 19 residues. Germline V gene data show CDR1 as SNHLY and CDR2 as FYNNEI.

This clonotype was seen at least ten times. The chain couples TRBV12-3 or TRBV12-4 to TRBJ1-2; D unclear. V was pared by 4 bases and J by 11 bases, with 20 bases between. This CDR3 is built from 14 residues. In DNA, the CDR3 is TGTGCCAGCAGTTGGGCGGCTCTAGCTACGGGGTACACCTTC. Translation: CASSWAALATGYTF.

The sample holds many counts of this clonotype. The chain joins TRBV20-1 to TRBJ1-1; D call uncertain. V gave up 3 bases and J gave up 6 bases, with 11 bases separating them. Looked up from germline, CDR1 is DFQATT and CDR2 is SNEGSKA (reference sequence). This CDR3 comprises 12 residues. CDR3 amino acids: CSASTGPAEAFF. CDR3 sequence (DNA): TGCAGTGCTAGTACGGGTCCTGCTGAAGCTTTCTTT.

The table lists this clonotype with many counts. This chain connects TRBV20-1 to TRBJ1-5, with D perhaps TRBD1 (5 bases). Germline-derived CDR1 and CDR2 are DFQATT and SNEGSKA (reference sequence). The CDR3 is 15 residues long. The ends were cut back, 4 bases at V and 2 bases at J, with 15 bases in the middle. The CDR3: CSATYTRDGNQPQHF. The CDR3 nucleotides are TGCAGTGCTACCTACACCCGGGACGGCAATCAGCCCCAGCATTTT.

This clonotype was observed a few times. The chain has TRBV7-2 and TRBJ1-4; no clear D. The germline V and J ends were trimmed by 3 bases and 0 bases, with 14 bases remaining between them. Germline V lookup: CDR1 SGHTA, CDR2 FQGNSA. This CDR3 has 17 residues. The CDR3 loop is CASSLRGLTATNEKLFF. For the CDR3, the DNA is TGTGCCAGCAGCTTGAGAGGGCTTACTGCAACTAATGAAAAACTGTTTTTT.

This clonotype was observed many times. This chain joins TRBV29-1 and TRBJ1-1; TRBD1 aligns across 8 bases. Per germline, CDR1 SQVTM and CDR2 ANQGSEA. The ends lost 6 bases at V and 4 bases at J; junction bases unmatched: 4. The CDR3 consists of 12 residues. The CDR3 DNA reads TGCAGCGTGGACAGGGCGGTCACTGAAGCTTTCTTT. The encoded protein is CSVDRAVTEAFF.

Ten or more counts support this clonotype. This chain joins TRBV6-2 or TRBV6-3 and TRBJ1-2; TRBD1 aligns across 7 bases. CDR3 length: 12 amino acids. V trimming: 6 bases; J trimming: 7 bases; junction bases outside the gene matches: 5. CDR1 is MNHEY and CDR2 is SVGEGT in the germline V gene. CDR3 region: CASRSQGPGYTF. The DNA for the CDR3 is TGTGCCAGCAGATCACAGGGGCCTGGCTACACCTTC.

The table lists this clonotype with many counts. The genes are TRBV27 and TRBJ2-5; no firm D call. Trimming cost V 1 base and J 3 bases, with 9 bases left between them. The CDR3 runs to 14 residues. Germline V lookup: CDR1 MNHEY, CDR2 SMNVEV (reference sequence). DNA for the CDR3: TGTGCCAGCAGTTTATATGGGCAGGAAGAGACCCAGTACTTC. This gives the protein CASSLYGQEETQYF.

The rearrangement joins TRBV15 to TRBJ2-7; D uncertain. There are 14 residues in the CDR3. Trimming removed 1 base from V and 6 bases from J, with 13 bases in between. Looked up from germline, CDR1 is LNHNV and CDR2 is YYDKDF (reference sequence). CDR3 coding DNA: TGTGCCACCAGCAGAGCGCTAGTTGTCGCCGAGCAGTACTTC. Encoded protein: CATSRALVVAEQYF. Full variable domain (outside the CDR3, taken from reference TRBV15 and TRBJ2-7): DAMVIQNPRYQVTQFGKPVTLSCSQTLNHNVMYWYQQKSSQAPKLLFHYYDKDFNNEADTPDNFQSRRPNTSFCFLDIRSPGLGDTAMYLCATSRALVVAEQYFGPGTRLTVT.

This clonotype was seen ten or more times. V is TRBV11-2 and J is TRBJ2-7, with a tentative D call TRBD1 (6 bases). With 6 bases removed from V and 3 bases from J, the gap between germline ends came to 18 bases. The germline gives CDR1 SGHAT, CDR2 FQNNGV. There are 15 residues in the CDR3. The CDR3 protein is CASRGNTGKFYEQYF. CDR3 in DNA: TGTGCCAGCAGGGGAAACACAGGGAAGTTCTACGAGCAGTACTTC.

This clonotype came up many times. In DNA, the CDR3 is TGTGCCAGCAGTGGGACAGAAATTCCCTACGAGCAGTACTTC. Translating it yields CASSGTEIPYEQYF. V usage is TRBV27 and J usage is TRBJ2-7, with 7 bases aligning to TRBD1. Germline lookup yields CDR1 MNHEY and CDR2 SMNVEV (reference sequence). This CDR3 comprises 14 residues. V shed 5 bases, J shed 2 bases, and the junction held 6 bases outside the gene matches.

The sample holds a few counts of this clonotype. The J gene is TRBJ2-1, the V gene TRBV13; the match to TRBD2 covers 8 bases. This CDR3 is 16 amino acids long. Germline V gives CDR1 PRHDT, CDR2 FYEKMQ (reference sequence). V trimming: 4 bases; J trimming: 4 bases; junction bases outside the gene matches: 9. CDR3: CASSSMSGGLYNEQFF. DNA for the CDR3: TGTGCCAGCAGCTCCATGAGCGGGGGATTATACAATGAGCAGTTCTTC.

This clonotype came up many times. The chain has TRBV20-1 and TRBJ1-2, with D possibly being TRBD1 (5 bases). CDR1 is DFQATT, CDR2 SNEGSKA, per germline (reference sequence). V was trimmed by 6 bases and J by 13 bases, leaving 12 bases between them. The CDR3 has 9 residues. CDR3 residues: CSAPRGATF. The CDR3 DNA sequence: TGCAGTGCCCCCCGCGGGGCCACCTTC.

This clonotype was picked up many times. The CDR3 region has the DNA TGTGCCAGCAGCCAGACCGGGACTAGCGCCGATACGCAGTATTTT. Protein: CASSQTGTSADTQYF. V gene TRBV3-1 combines with J gene TRBJ2-3; 10 nucleotides match TRBD2. The trim removed 3 bases at V and 6 bases at J, leaving 6 bases unmatched. The CDR3 is 15 residues long. Germline CDR1 and CDR2: LGHDT and YNNKEL (reference sequence).

This clonotype showed up many times. The junction does not match germline at one end; this may be a read error. The chain couples TRBV5-1 to TRBJ2-1; D unclear. CDR3 size: 14 residues. Germline values: CDR1 SGHRS, CDR2 YFSETQ. CDR3 loop: CASSLDGSYNEQFF. For the CDR3, the DNA is TGTGCCAGCAGCTTAGATGGTTCCTACAATGAGCAGTTCTTC.

This clonotype has a count of ten or more. The rearrangement links TRBV29-1 to TRBJ2-3; D remains unclear. Trimming left V 3 bases short and J 2 bases short, with 6 bases between. The CDR3 is 12 amino acids. Germline CDR1 reads SQVTM; CDR2 reads ANQGSEA. The CDR3 DNA follows: TGCAGCGTTGACGGAAACACAGATACGCAGTATTTT. Its protein product is CSVDGNTDTQYF.

This clonotype was recorded at least ten times. CDR3 residues: CATSDTGTGSTEAFF. CDR3 nucleotides: TGTGCCACCAGTGACACCGGGACAGGGTCCACTGAAGCTTTCTTT. The chain recombines TRBV24-1 with TRBJ1-1, with TRBD1 matching 9 bases. With V trimmed by 4 bases and J by 4 bases, 6 bases remained unmatched. CDR1 and CDR2 from the germline V gene are KGHDR and SFDVKD. The CDR3 is made up of 15 amino acids.

This clonotype was seen a handful of times. This chain connects TRBV7-2 to TRBJ2-1; TRBD1 matches at 10 bases. The CDR3 loop spans 14 amino acids. CDR1 SGHTA and CDR2 FQGNSA come from the germline V gene. J was trimmed by 2 bases and V by 6 bases; bases with no gene match: 1. This chain's CDR3 is CASRGTGAYNEQFF. DNA for the CDR3: TGTGCCAGCAGGGGGACAGGGGCCTACAATGAGCAGTTCTTC.

In this sample, this clonotype turned up many times. This chain joins TRBV10-3 and TRBJ2-1; 8 bases are a match to TRBD2. The CDR3 totals 16 residues. The germline gives CDR1 ENHRY, CDR2 SYGVKD. V was clipped by 4 bases and J by 4 bases; unmatched bases: 9. CDR3 coding DNA: TGTGCCATCAGTGGAGGGGCGGGAGGCGTGTACAATGAGCAGTTCTTC. Translation gives CAISGGAGGVYNEQFF.

Only a few counts were recorded for this clonotype. The J gene is TRBJ2-1, the V gene TRBV18, with 10 positions matching TRBD1. CDR3 size: 15 residues. Per the germline V gene, CDR1 is KGHSH and CDR2 is LQKENI. The junction had 5 bases not matched to a gene; V was cut back by 4 bases and J by 5 bases. The CDR3 here is CASSRPGTGDNEQFF. The CDR3 DNA reads as TGTGCCAGCTCACGTCCCGGGACAGGGGACAATGAGCAGTTCTTC.

In its sample, this clonotype was seen many times. The rearrangement uses TRBV10-3 and TRBJ2-7, with 10 bases identical to TRBD1. Germline V lookup: CDR1 ENHRY, CDR2 SYGVKD. The CDR3 consists of 16 residues. The ends lost 3 bases at V and 0 bases at J; junction bases unmatched: 5. CDR3 nucleotides: TGTGCCATCAGTGATCCGGGACAGGGGTCCTCCTACGAGCAGTACTTC. Its translation is CAISDPGQGSSYEQYF.

The chain has TRBV6-1 and TRBJ2-1, with 8 bases that match TRBD1. Germline values: CDR1 MNHNS, CDR2 SASEGT. The ends lost 5 bases at V and 5 bases at J; junction bases unmatched: 5. The CDR3 spans 14 residues. The CDR3 DNA is TGTGCCAGCAGTCCGGACAGGGCCAACAATGAGCAGTTCTTC. It encodes CASSPDRANNEQFF.

This clonotype was counted between two and nine times. This CDR3 is CASSLMAGSGYTF. CDR3 nucleotides: TGTGCCAGCAGCTTAATGGCAGGTAGTGGCTACACCTTC. V gene TRBV7-3 combines with J gene TRBJ1-2; no firm D call. V was pared by 1 base and J by 7 bases, with 10 bases between. Germline V CDR1 and CDR2: SGHTA, FQGTGA. There are 13 residues in the CDR3.

This clonotype has a count of ten or more. One junction end disagrees with the germline gene, perhaps due to a read error. V usage is TRBV5-1 and J usage is TRBJ1-3, with TRBD1 identical over 8 bases. Germline V gives CDR1 SGHRS, CDR2 YFSETQ. The CDR3 extends over 15 amino acids. CDR3 DNA: TGCGCCAGCAGATTGGCCACAGGGGGTGGAAACACCATATATTTT. Protein sequence: CASRLATGGGNTIYF.

This clonotype appeared many times. V and J are TRBV29-1 and TRBJ1-4; 8 bases fit TRBD1. Trimming cost V 7 bases and J 10 bases; bases outside gene matches: 11. Looked up from germline, CDR1 is SQVTM and CDR2 is ANQGSEA. This CDR3 contains 13 residues. The CDR3 DNA reads TGCAGCGCCGGACAGGGATTGGGGGCAAAACTGTTTTTT. Residues: CSAGQGLGAKLFF.

This clonotype was seen at least ten times. The rearrangement uses TRBV6-2 or TRBV6-3 and TRBJ1-2; 10 positions match TRBD1. CDR3 length: 16 amino acids. V lost 9 bases and J lost 1; bases outside the gene matches: 11. Germline-derived CDR1 and CDR2 are MNHEY and SVGEGT. As DNA, the CDR3 is TGTGCCAGGGATCCGGGACAGGGGTCCTTTAACTATGGCTACACCTTC. Protein: CARDPGQGSFNYGYTF.

This clonotype was seen repeatedly, ten times or more. The V and J genes are TRBV5-1 and TRBJ2-5; maybe TRBD2 (6 bases). The germline V gene encodes CDR1 SGHRS and CDR2 YFSETQ. This CDR3 region has 15 residues. V was trimmed by 0 bases and J by 1 base, leaving 10 bases between them. The CDR3 loop reads CASSLVLATQETQYF. Written as DNA, the CDR3 is TGCGCCAGCAGCTTGGTTCTAGCGACCCAAGAGACCCAGTACTTC.

Many counts were recorded for this clonotype. The V and J genes are TRBV20-1 and TRBJ1-1; D not resolved. Germline CDR1 is DFQATT and CDR2 is SNEGSKA (reference sequence). The CDR3 length is 14 residues. The V gene lost 7 bases and the J gene lost 4 bases, with 19 bases spanning the gap. The chain's CDR3 is CSGQVLDAGTEAFF. The CDR3 nucleotides read TGCAGTGGCCAAGTTCTGGATGCCGGCACTGAAGCTTTCTTT.

This clonotype occurred many times. This chain connects TRBV7-9 to TRBJ2-5; D is perhaps TRBD2 (5 bases). This CDR3 has 13 amino acids. V shed 2 bases and J shed 5 bases, with 9 bases lying between them. Germline CDR1 and CDR2: SEHNR and FQNEAQ (reference sequence). CDR3 nucleotides: TGTGCCAGCAGCTTAATGGACTCGGAGACCCAGTACTTC. Protein: CASSLMDSETQYF.